This T cell receptor (beta chain) emerged from a study of blood T cell repertoires in COVID-19. Turning to the study itself: COVID-19 samples collected from the United States, Italy and Spain covered acute and convalescent phases. PBMCs, B-cell-depleted T cells, or T cells provided the cDNA or gDNA that made up the material.

From germline, CDR1 is KGHDR and CDR2 SFDVKD. The CDR3 is 14 residues long. V gave up 6 bases and J gave up 2 bases, with 12 bases separating them. The protocol was immunoSEQ multiplex PCR, while the TCRdb copy is restricted to in-frame clones and leaves out a portion. The sample includes 150,000 or so clones, approximately 90% of them seen just once. Sample: peripheral blood. The sequence was collected from a man between 18 and 35 years old with acute or convalescent COVID-19. The chain links TRBV24-1 to TRBJ1-2, with D tentatively TRBD1 (5 bases). The CDR3 bases are TGTGCCACCAGTAACACTCAGGGAAACTATGGCTACACCTTC. Residues: CATSNTQGNYGYTF.